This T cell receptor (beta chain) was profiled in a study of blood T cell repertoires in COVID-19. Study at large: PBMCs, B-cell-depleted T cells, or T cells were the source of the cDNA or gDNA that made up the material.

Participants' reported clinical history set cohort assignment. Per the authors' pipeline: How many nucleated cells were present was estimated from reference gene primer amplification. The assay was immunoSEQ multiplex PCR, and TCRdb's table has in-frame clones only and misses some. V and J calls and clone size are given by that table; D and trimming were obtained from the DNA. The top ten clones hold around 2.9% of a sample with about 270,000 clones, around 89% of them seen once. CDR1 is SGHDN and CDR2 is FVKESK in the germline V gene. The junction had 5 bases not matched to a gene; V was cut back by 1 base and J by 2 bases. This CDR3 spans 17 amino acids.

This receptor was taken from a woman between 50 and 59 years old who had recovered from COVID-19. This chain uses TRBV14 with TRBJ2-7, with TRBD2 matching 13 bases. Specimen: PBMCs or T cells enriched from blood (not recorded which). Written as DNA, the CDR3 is TGTGCCAGCAGCCAAGGGACTAGCGGGAGCATAGCCTACGAGCAGTACTTC. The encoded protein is CASSQGTSGSIAYEQYF.